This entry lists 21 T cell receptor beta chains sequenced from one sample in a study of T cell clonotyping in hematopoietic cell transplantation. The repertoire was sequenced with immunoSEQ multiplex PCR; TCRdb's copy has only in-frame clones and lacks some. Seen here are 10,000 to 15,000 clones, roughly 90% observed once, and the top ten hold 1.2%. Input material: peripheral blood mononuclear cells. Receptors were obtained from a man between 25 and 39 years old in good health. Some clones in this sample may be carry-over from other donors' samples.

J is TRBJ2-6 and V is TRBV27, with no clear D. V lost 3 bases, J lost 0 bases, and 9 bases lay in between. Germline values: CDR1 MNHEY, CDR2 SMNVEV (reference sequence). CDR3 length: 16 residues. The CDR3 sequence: CASSFNGVSGANVLTF. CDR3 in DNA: TGTGCCAGCAGTTTTAATGGGGTCTCTGGGGCCAACGTCCTGACTTTC.

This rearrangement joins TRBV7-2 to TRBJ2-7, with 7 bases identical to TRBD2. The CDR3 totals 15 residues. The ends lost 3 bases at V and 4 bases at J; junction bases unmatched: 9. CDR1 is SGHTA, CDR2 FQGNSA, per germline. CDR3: CASSFPGGRRYEQYF. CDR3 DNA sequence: TGTGCCAGCAGCTTCCCTGGCGGGAGACGGTACGAGCAGTACTTC.

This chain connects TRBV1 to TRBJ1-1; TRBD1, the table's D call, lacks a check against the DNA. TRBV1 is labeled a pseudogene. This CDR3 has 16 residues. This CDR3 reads CTSSQGQGARNTEAFF. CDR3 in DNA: TGCACCAGCAGCCAAGGACAGGGGGCGCGGAACACTGAAGCTTTCTTT.

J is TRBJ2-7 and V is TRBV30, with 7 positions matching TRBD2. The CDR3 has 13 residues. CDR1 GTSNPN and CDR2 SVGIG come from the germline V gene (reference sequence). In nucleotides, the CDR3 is TGTGCTGGGGGGGGGATGGGGTCCTACGAGCAGTACTTC. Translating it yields CAGGGMGSYEQYF.

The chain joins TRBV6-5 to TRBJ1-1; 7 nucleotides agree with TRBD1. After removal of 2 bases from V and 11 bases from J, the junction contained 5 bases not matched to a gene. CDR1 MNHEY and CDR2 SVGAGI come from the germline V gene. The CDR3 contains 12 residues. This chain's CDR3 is CASSYKGARAFF. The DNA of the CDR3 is TGTGCCAGCAGTTACAAGGGGGCGCGGGCTTTCTTT.

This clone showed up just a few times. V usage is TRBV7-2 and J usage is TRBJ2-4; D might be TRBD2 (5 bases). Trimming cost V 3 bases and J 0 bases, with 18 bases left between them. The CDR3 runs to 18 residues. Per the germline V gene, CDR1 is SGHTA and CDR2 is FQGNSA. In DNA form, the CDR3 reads TGTGCCAGCAGCTTGATATCGCTGAGGGCGGTAGCCAAAAACATTCAGTACTTC. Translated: CASSLISLRAVAKNIQYF. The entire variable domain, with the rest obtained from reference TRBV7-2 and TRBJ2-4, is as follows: GAGVSQSPSNKVTEKGKDVELRCDPISGHTALYWYRQSLGQGLEFLIYFQGNSAPDKSGLPSDRFSAERTGGSVSTLTIQRTQQEDSAVYLCASSLISLRAVAKNIQYFGAGTRLSVL.

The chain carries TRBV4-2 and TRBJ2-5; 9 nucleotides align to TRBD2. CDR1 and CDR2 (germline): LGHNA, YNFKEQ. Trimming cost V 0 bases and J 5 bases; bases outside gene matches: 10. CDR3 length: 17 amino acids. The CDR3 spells CASSQDGALAGSETQYF. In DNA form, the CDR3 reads TGTGCCAGCAGCCAAGATGGGGCGCTAGCGGGGAGCGAGACCCAGTACTTC.

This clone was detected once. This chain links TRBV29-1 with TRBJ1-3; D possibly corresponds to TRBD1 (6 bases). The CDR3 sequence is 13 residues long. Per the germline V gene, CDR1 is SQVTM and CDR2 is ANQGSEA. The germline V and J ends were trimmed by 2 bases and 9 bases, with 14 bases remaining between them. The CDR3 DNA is TGCAGCGTTGAACAGGGAAAAGGGGGCACCATATATTTT. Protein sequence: CSVEQGKGGTIYF.

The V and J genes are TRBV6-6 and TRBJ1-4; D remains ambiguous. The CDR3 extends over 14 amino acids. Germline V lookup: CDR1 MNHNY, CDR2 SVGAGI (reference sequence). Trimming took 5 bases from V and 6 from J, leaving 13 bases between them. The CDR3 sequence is CASSPPGSDEKLFF. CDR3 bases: TGTGCCAGCAGTCCCCCTGGGTCGGATGAAAAACTGTTTTTT.

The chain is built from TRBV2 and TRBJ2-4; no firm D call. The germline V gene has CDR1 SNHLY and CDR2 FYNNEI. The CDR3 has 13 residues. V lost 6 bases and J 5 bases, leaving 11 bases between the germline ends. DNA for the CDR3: TGTGCCAGCAGCAAGCTTATTCAAAACATTCAGTACTTC. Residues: CASSKLIQNIQYF.

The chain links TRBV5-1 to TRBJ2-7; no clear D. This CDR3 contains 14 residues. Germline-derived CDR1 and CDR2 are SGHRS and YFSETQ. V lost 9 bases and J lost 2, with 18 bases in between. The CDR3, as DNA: TGCGCCACCCAGACTGATTTCGGGCCCTACGAGCAGTACTTC. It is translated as CATQTDFGPYEQYF.

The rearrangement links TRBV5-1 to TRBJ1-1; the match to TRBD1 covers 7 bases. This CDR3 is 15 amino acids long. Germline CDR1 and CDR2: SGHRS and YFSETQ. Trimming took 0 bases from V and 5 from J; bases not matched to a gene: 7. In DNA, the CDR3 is TGCGCCAGCAGCTTGGGGGGGACAGAAGGGACTGAAGCTTTCTTT. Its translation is CASSLGGTEGTEAFF.

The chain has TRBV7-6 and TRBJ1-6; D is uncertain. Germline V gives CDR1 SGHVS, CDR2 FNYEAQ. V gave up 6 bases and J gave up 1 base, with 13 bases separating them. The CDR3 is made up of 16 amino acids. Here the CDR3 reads CASSEGSSSYNSPLHF. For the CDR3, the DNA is TGTGCCAGCAGTGAGGGTTCAAGTTCCTATAATTCACCCCTCCACTTT.

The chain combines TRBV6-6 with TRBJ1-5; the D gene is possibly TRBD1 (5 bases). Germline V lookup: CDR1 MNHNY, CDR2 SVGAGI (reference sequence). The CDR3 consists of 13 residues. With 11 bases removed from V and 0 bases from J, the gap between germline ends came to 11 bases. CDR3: CAAGGVSNQPQHF. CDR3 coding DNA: TGTGCCGCCGGGGGAGTTAGCAATCAGCCCCAGCATTTT.

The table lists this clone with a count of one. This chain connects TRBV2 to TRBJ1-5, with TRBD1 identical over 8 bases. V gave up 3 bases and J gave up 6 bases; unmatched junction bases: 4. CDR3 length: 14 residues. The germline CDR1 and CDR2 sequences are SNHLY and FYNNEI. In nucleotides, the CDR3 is TGTGCCAGCAGTGATCGGACAGGGCGTCAGCCCCAGCATTTT. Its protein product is CASSDRTGRQPQHF.

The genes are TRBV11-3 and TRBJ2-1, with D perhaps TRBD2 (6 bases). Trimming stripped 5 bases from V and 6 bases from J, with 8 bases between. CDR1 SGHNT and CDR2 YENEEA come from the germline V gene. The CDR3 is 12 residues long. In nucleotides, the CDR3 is TGTGCCAGCAGCAGGGACTTCAATGAGCAGTTCTTC. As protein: CASSRDFNEQFF.

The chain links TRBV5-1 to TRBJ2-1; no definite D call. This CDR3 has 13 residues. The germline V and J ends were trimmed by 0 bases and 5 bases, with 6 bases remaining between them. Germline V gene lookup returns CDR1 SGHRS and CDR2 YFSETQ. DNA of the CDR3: TGCGCCAGCAGCTTGGGATTAGACAATGAGCAGTTCTTC. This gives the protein CASSLGLDNEQFF. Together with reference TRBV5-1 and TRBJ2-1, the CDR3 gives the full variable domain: KAGVTQTPRYLIKTRGQQVTLSCSPISGHRSVSWYQQTPGQGLQFLFEYFSETQRNKGNFPGRFSGRQFSNSRSEMNVSTLELGDSALYLCASSLGLDNEQFFGPGTRLTVL.

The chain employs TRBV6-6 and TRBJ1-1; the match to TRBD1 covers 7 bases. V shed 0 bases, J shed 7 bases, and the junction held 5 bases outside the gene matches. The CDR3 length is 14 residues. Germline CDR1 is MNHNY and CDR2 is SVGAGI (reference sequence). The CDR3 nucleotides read TGTGCCAGCAGTTACTCAGGGACAGCCCTTGAAGCTTTCTTT. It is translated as CASSYSGTALEAFF.

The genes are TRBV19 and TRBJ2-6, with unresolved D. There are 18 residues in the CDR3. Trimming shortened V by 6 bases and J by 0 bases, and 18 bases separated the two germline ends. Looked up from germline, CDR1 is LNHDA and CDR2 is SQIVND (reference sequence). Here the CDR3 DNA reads TGTGCCAGTAGCCGACGTTCGAAGGGCTACTCTGGGGCCAACGTCCTGACTTTC. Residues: CASSRRSKGYSGANVLTF.

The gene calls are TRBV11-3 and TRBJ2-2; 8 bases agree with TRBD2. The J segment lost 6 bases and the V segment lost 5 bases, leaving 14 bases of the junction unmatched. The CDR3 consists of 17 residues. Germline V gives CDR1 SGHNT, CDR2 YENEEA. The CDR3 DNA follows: TGTGCCAGCAGCCCCAGGCGGGGGGAACAACAGGCCGGGGAGCTGTTTTTT. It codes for CASSPRRGEQQAGELFF.

The CDR3 DNA sequence: TGTGCCAGCAGCCAAGGACCAGGACAGCCCCAGCATTTT. It yields the protein CASSQGPGQPQHF. The gene calls are TRBV11-2 and TRBJ1-5; unclear D gene. Trimming removed 5 bases from V and 7 bases from J, with 12 bases in between. The germline CDR1 and CDR2 sequences are SGHAT and FQNNGV. There are 13 residues in the CDR3.